This TCR beta chain was observed in a study of technical replicates of blood from several donors. The CDR3 is 15 amino acids. The V gene end was trimmed by 2 bases and the J gene end by 1 base; junction bases not matched to a gene: 0. In germline, CDR1 is MNHNS, CDR2 SASEGT. The table came from immunoSEQ multiplex PCR; TCRdb's copy has only in-frame clones and leaves some out. This sample has 15,000 to 20,000 clones, with approximately 80% found just once. The sample consisted of PBMCs. The sequence was collected from a human donor in good health. This chain links TRBV6-1 with TRBJ2-7; 12 bases fit TRBD2. The CDR3 DNA sequence: TGTGCCAGCAGTGAACTAGCGGGAGGGTCCTACGAGCAGTACTTC. Its translation: CASSELAGGSYEQYF.